These 18 T cell receptor beta chains share one sample of origin, sequenced in a study of cytomegalovirus exposure and HLA in healthy donors. TCRdb's copy holds only in-frame clones and misses some; the assay was immunoSEQ multiplex PCR. The data hold about 220,000 clones, with over 80% observed a single time. The specimen sequenced was PBMCs. The receptors come from a woman aged 18 to 35 in good health and CMV-seronegative.

The chain combines TRBV28 with TRBJ2-1, with 9 bases lining up with TRBD2. Germline CDR1 and CDR2: MDHEN and SYDVKM. V trimming: 3 bases; J trimming: 2 bases; junction bases outside the gene matches: 8. This CDR3 comprises 17 residues. CDR3 sequence (DNA): TGTGCCAGCAGTTTTACCCTTAGCGGGAGAGCCTACAATGAGCAGTTCTTC. Its translation: CASSFTLSGRAYNEQFF.

Regarding this clone: A read error may account for a junction end that differs from germline. This sample includes further DNA sequences coding for the same CDR3. V gene TRBV5-1 combines with J gene TRBJ2-7; the match to TRBD2 covers 7 bases. Germline V gene lookup returns CDR1 SGHRS and CDR2 YFSETQ. The CDR3 has 17 residues. The CDR3 nucleotides read TGCGCCAGCAGCTTGGGGAGTCTCCTAGCGGAGTCCTACGAGCAGTACTTT. Translation: CASSLGSLLAESYEQYF.

The chain combines TRBV18 with TRBJ1-6; 10 nucleotides match TRBD1. Germline assignment: CDR1 KGHSH and CDR2 LQKENI. This CDR3 has 17 residues. With V trimmed by 2 bases and J by 7 bases, 8 bases remained unmatched. The CDR3 nucleotides are TGTGCCAGCTCACCAATTGGACAGGGGGATTTGAATTCACCCCTCCACTTT. Its translation is CASSPIGQGDLNSPLHF.

The chain links TRBV27 to TRBJ2-7; tentatively, D is TRBD2 (6 bases). The CDR3 covers 14 residues. CDR1 is MNHEY, CDR2 SMNVEV, per germline (reference sequence). V was clipped by 8 bases and J by 2 bases, with 16 bases between them. CDR3 protein: CASGPGLGTYEQYF. The CDR3 nucleotides are TGTGCCAGCGGGCCGGGACTCGGAACCTACGAGCAGTACTTC.

The DNA for the CDR3 is TGTGCCAGCAGTTTACTCGGGACGGGCGGGGGTGAAGCTTTCTTT. Its translation is CASSLLGTGGGEAFF. The chain combines TRBV28 with TRBJ1-1, with a weak D call TRBD1 (5 bases). Germline-derived CDR1 and CDR2 are MDHEN and SYDVKM. The V gene lost 2 bases and the J gene lost 7 bases, with 17 bases spanning the gap. The CDR3 covers 15 residues.

The chain uses TRBV10-3 and TRBJ2-7, with a possible D match to TRBD2 (6 bases). This CDR3 is 13 amino acids long. Germline V gene data show CDR1 as ENHRY and CDR2 as SYGVKD. V shed 8 bases and J shed 2 bases, with 13 bases lying between them. This CDR3 is CAIGEAVPYEQYF. DNA of the CDR3: TGTGCCATCGGGGAGGCTGTCCCCTACGAGCAGTACTTC.

The chain employs TRBV11-2 and TRBJ1-1, with D possibly TRBD1 on 5 matching bases. This CDR3 contains 13 residues. V shed 5 bases and J shed 5 bases, with 12 bases lying between them. Germline V CDR1 and CDR2: SGHAT, FQNNGV. CDR3 sequence reads: CASSLVTGTEAFF. The CDR3 nucleotides are TGTGCCAGCAGCCTCGTCACAGGAACTGAAGCTTTCTTT.

The chain uses TRBV30 and TRBJ1-6, with D maybe TRBD1 (6 bases). The CDR3 is 16 amino acids. From germline, CDR1 is GTSNPN and CDR2 SVGIG (reference sequence). Trimming removed 1 base at V and 7 bases at J, with 17 bases between. CDR3 sequence reads: CAWSDARGPFNSPLHF. The CDR3 nucleotides read TGTGCCTGGAGTGACGCCAGGGGACCTTTCAATTCACCCCTCCACTTT.

This chain uses TRBV13 with TRBJ2-3; perhaps TRBD2 as D (5 bases). The germline V and J ends were trimmed by 2 bases and 0 bases, with 15 bases remaining between them. The CDR3 is 17 residues long. Germline V gene sequence: CDR1 PRHDT, CDR2 FYEKMQ (reference sequence). This CDR3 is CASSLLRAPTSTDTQYF. In nucleotides, the CDR3 is TGTGCCAGCAGCTTATTGCGGGCCCCTACTAGCACAGATACGCAGTATTTT.

This clone appeared once. This rearrangement joins TRBV2 to TRBJ2-1; weak D call: TRBD2 (5 bases). This CDR3 spans 17 amino acids. CDR1 is SNHLY and CDR2 is FYNNEI in the germline V gene. Trimming removed 6 bases at V and 5 bases at J, with 23 bases between. DNA of the CDR3: TGTGCCAGCAGACCCCCCCCCAGCGGCGGCGTACACAATGAGCAGTTCTTC. It encodes CASRPPPSGGVHNEQFF. The entire variable domain, with the rest obtained from reference TRBV2 and TRBJ2-1, is as follows: EPEVTQTPSHQVTQMGQEVILRCVPISNHLYFYWYRQILGQKVEFLVSFYNNEISEKSEIFDDQFSVERPDGSNFTLKIRSTKLEDSAMYFCASRPPPSGGVHNEQFFGPGTRLTVL.

V gene TRBV4-2 combines with J gene TRBJ2-7; TRBD1 might be the D (5 bases). V shed 0 bases and J shed 7 bases, with 13 bases lying between them. Looked up from germline, CDR1 is LGHNA and CDR2 is YNFKEQ. This CDR3 spans 14 amino acids. CDR3: CASSQEDLRTEQYF. CDR3 coding DNA: TGTGCCAGCAGCCAAGAGGATTTACGGACAGAGCAGTACTTC.

The gene calls are TRBV19 and TRBJ1-1; 11 nucleotides agree with TRBD1. CDR1 and CDR2 (germline): LNHDA, SQIVND (reference sequence). The CDR3 contains 14 residues. After removal of 10 bases from V and 3 bases from J, the junction contained 7 bases not matched to a gene. CDR3 coding DNA: TGTGCCACCGTACCGGGACAGGGGGACACTGAAGCTTTCTTT. It specifies CATVPGQGDTEAFF.

The rearrangement links TRBV6-1 to TRBJ1-5; no firm D call. This CDR3 region has 11 residues. V was shortened by 7 bases and J by 9 bases, with 10 bases between the two germline ends. CDR1 is MNHNS and CDR2 is SASEGT in the germline V gene. CDR3 region: CASMTLGPQHF. DNA for the CDR3: TGTGCCAGCATGACTTTGGGGCCCCAGCATTTT.

This chain links TRBV7-6 with TRBJ1-3; 9 bases match TRBD1. The V segment lost 5 bases and the J segment 4 bases; nucleotides outside the gene matches: 9. Germline loops: CDR1 SGHVS, CDR2 FNYEAQ. The CDR3 spans 16 residues. CDR3 DNA: TGTGCCAGCAGCCCCTTACAGGGGGCATCAGGAAACACCATATATTTT. Its translation is CASSPLQGASGNTIYF.

The V gene is TRBV30, the J gene TRBJ2-2; the D gene is possibly TRBD1 (6 bases). CDR3 size: 16 residues. Germline CDR1 GTSNPN, CDR2 SVGIG (reference sequence). Trimming shortened V by 3 bases and J by 4 bases, and 18 bases separated the two germline ends. Here the CDR3 DNA reads TGTGCCTGGAGGCTACTGAGTGGACAGCTCACCGGGGAGCTGTTTTTT. Its protein is CAWRLLSGQLTGELFF.

This clone was recorded a few times. The rearrangement uses TRBV30 and TRBJ2-5; 9 bases match TRBD1. The CDR3 extends over 11 amino acids. V lost 5 bases to trimming and J lost 5 bases; unmatched junction nucleotides: 0. CDR1 and CDR2 (germline): GTSNPN, SVGIG (reference sequence). As DNA, the CDR3 is TGTGCCTGGGGACAGGGGGAGACCCAGTACTTC. Translating it yields CAWGQGETQYF.

The genes are TRBV6-5 and TRBJ2-1; TRBD2 matches at 7 bases. Germline assignment: CDR1 MNHEY and CDR2 SVGAGI. The length of the CDR3 is 15 residues. With 2 bases clipped from V and 3 bases from J, the junction kept 4 bases outside the gene matches. The CDR3 bases are TGTGCCAGCAGTTACAGTCTAGCGGACTACAATGAGCAGTTCTTC. Its translation: CASSYSLADYNEQFF.

This clone was seen only once. The chain joins TRBV4-1 to TRBJ2-1; 9 nucleotides agree with TRBD2. Trimming removed 3 bases from V and 5 bases from J; junction bases left unmatched: 5. The germline CDR1 and CDR2 sequences are MGHRA and YSYEKL. The CDR3 sequence is 15 residues long. The CDR3: CASSHRLAVHNEQFF. In DNA form, the CDR3 reads TGCGCCAGCAGCCACCGACTAGCGGTGCACAATGAGCAGTTCTTC.